This T cell receptor beta chain is drawn from a study of T cell responses to AZD1222 COVID-19 vaccine. The method was immunoSEQ multiplex PCR; TCRdb's version includes in-frame clones alone and lacks a portion of them. The sample holds fewer than 200,000 clones; around 94% are singletons and the top ten take around 3.6%. As for this clone: Its matching antigen is unknown.

The study's findings and limits: Most donors were white British and more were female, and clonal diversity was possibly underestimated. Repertoires in all cases were sampled only once the peak T cell response had passed. Among spike-specific TCRs, nearly half reportedly target unmutated variant regions.

The receptor's source is an adult who received the MenACWY meningococcal vaccine as a control. The sequenced sample was peripheral blood, obtained 28 days after the second dose of the MenACWY control vaccine.

CDR3 sequence (DNA): TGCGCCAGCAGCCCGGAAGGGGCCCTCGGCTACACCTTC. It encodes CASSPEGALGYTF. V gene TRBV5-1 combines with J gene TRBJ1-2; TRBD1 might be the D (5 bases). V was clipped by 4 bases and J by 8 bases, with 15 bases between them. Germline V gives CDR1 SGHRS, CDR2 YFSETQ. The CDR3 length is 13 residues.